This is a list of T cell receptor beta chains from one sample in a study of regulatory T cells in long-lasting Graves disease. One entry per CDR3 protein, called by TCRdb with MiXCR from the multiplex PCR reads. This table has roughly 500,000 distinct CDR3 sequences, approximately 13% appearing once. The sample also formed part of further work on T cells in Graves' hyperthyroidism and ophthalmopathy.

The sequenced sample was peripheral blood mononuclear cells (PBMCs), obtained at new diagnosis, from a patient treated with antithyroid drugs. The receptors were gathered from a man younger than 40 with Graves disease. Each CDR3 is given with its conserved first and last residue. D genes are given only for firm matches. Size values are once, few and many counts, or a class for expanded clones, and some rows have none.

>TRBJ2-1|TRBD2|TRBV10-3|few
CAITGLAGAHNEQFF
TGTGCCATCACCGGACTAGCGGGAGCCCACAATGAGCAGTTCTTC
>TRBJ2-3|TRBD2|TRBV29-1|many
CSDEPGTSGSTDTQYF
TGCAGCGACGAGCCCGGGACTAGCGGGAGCACAGATACGCAGTATTTT
>TRBJ2-7|TRBD2|TRBV9|NA
CASSAAGSGEQYF
TGTGCCAGCAGCGCAGCGGGGTCGGGGGAGCAGTACTTC
>TRBJ2-1|TRBD1|TRBV13|NA
CASSGTGWFDEQFF
TGTGCCAGCAGCGGGACAGGGTGGTTCGATGAGCAGTTCTTC
>TRBJ2-1|NA|TRBV6-2/TRBV6-3|many
CASSPLVLEQFF
TGTGCCAGCAGCCCACTAGTGCTTGAGCAGTTCTTC
>TRBJ2-7|TRBD1|TRBV24-1|many
CATSDGGTGTSEQYF
TGTGCCACCAGTGATGGCGGGACAGGGACGTCGGAGCAGTACTTC
>TRBJ1-1|NA|TRBV7-9|many
CASSPRGGGAFF
TGTGCCAGCAGCCCTCGTGGGGGAGGAGCTTTCTTT
>TRBJ2-3|NA|TRBV12-3/TRBV12-4|many
CASSLDGTTDTQYF
TGTGCCAGCAGTTTAGACGGGACCACAGATACGCAGTATTTT
>TRBJ2-2|TRBD1|TRBV19|NA
CASSLTGTGGRPGELFF
TGTGCCAGTAGTCTGACCGGGACAGGGGGGAGACCCGGGGAGCTGTTTTTT
>TRBJ2-7|NA|TRBV7-6|NA
CASSLRVGGHEREQYF
TGTGCCAGCAGCTTAAGGGTCGGCGGCCATGAGAGAGAGCAGTACTTC
>TRBJ1-2|NA|TRBV6-1|many
CASTVSPENYGYTF
TGTGCCAGCACGGTATCTCCAGAAAACTATGGCTACACCTTC
>TRBJ1-5|NA|TRBV2|many
CASSGDMRQPQHF
TGTGCCAGCAGTGGGGATATGCGTCAGCCCCAGCATTTT
>TRBJ2-3|NA|TRBV7-9|many
CASSEDRTNTQYF
TGTGCCAGCAGCGAAGACAGGACAAATACGCAGTATTTT
>TRBJ2-7|NA|TRBV5-5|many
CASSFEGHSYEQYF
TGTGCCAGCAGCTTCGAAGGACACTCCTACGAGCAGTACTTC
>TRBJ1-1|NA|TRBV12-3/TRBV12-4|NA
CAGSLSPGTEAFF
TGTGCCGGCAGTTTATCCCCGGGCACTGAAGCTTTCTTT
>TRBJ1-2|NA|TRBV10-3|NA
CAISERFTNYGYTF
TGTGCCATCAGTGAGAGATTCACTAACTATGGCTACACCTTC
>TRBJ1-2|NA|TRBV12-5|many
CASGLVTGDPYTF
TGTGCTAGTGGTTTGGTAACAGGCGACCCCTACACCTTC
>TRBJ2-2|TRBD2|TRBV20-1|few
CSARDFLAGGSDAGELFF
TGCAGTGCTAGAGATTTTCTAGCGGGAGGGAGCGACGCCGGGGAGCTGTTTTTT
>TRBJ2-1|TRBD2|TRBV7-9|many
CASSFYSGRNEQFF
TGTGCCAGCAGCTTTTATAGCGGGAGAAATGAGCAGTTCTTC
>TRBJ1-6|NA|TRBV7-2|once
CASSRPGTGNSPLHF
TGTGCCAGCAGCCGTCCCGGGACTGGTAATTCACCCCTCCACTTT
>TRBJ2-1|NA|TRBV12-5|many
CASGLPGITSTSTTINEQFF
TGTGCTAGTGGTTTGCCCGGGATTACCTCAACCTCTACTACGATCAATGAGCAGTTCTTC
>TRBJ2-3|NA|TRBV13|many
CASSRGRSTDTQYF
TGTGCCAGCAGCCGAGGGAGGAGCACAGATACGCAGTATTTT
>TRBJ1-2|NA|TRBV6-1|many
CASSLLGRSTNYGYTF
TGTGCCAGCAGCCTCCTGGGGCGCTCAACTAACTATGGCTACACCTTC
>TRBJ1-2|NA|TRBV6-5|NA
CASSYSQGLDYGYTF
TGTGCCAGCAGTTACTCCCAGGGTCTCGACTATGGCTACACCTTC
>TRBJ2-7|NA|TRBV7-2|many
CASSLEWEQDEQYF
TGTGCCAGCAGCTTAGAGTGGGAGCAGGACGAGCAGTACTTC
>TRBJ1-5|NA|TRBV20-1|few
CSARAGVMSQPQHF
TGCAGTGCTAGGGCTGGGGTAATGAGTCAGCCCCAGCATTTT
>TRBJ2-7|TRBD1|TRBV5-1|many
CASSLAGQGHYEQYF
TGCGCCAGCAGCTTGGCAGGACAGGGTCACTACGAGCAGTACTTC
>TRBJ2-2|NA|TRBV6-5|many
CASSWTLQAELFF
TGTGCCAGCAGTTGGACACTCCAGGCGGAGCTGTTTTTT
>TRBJ1-4|TRBD1|TRBV5-4|few
CASSLAATGGDEKLFF
TGTGCCAGCAGCTTGGCTGCTACAGGGGGAGATGAAAAACTGTTTTTT
>TRBJ2-7|TRBD2|TRBV18|NA
CASSNTSAYYEQYF
TGTGCCAGCTCAAACACTAGCGCCTACTACGAGCAGTACTTC
>TRBJ1-5|NA|TRBV30|many
CAWKAEGWNNQPQHF
TGTGCCTGGAAGGCGGAGGGATGGAACAATCAGCCCCAGCATTTT
>TRBJ2-1|NA|TRBV20-1|few
CSARDRSTYNEQFF
TGCAGTGCTAGGGACCGGAGCACCTACAATGAGCAGTTCTTC
>TRBJ2-7|TRBD2|TRBV5-1|NA
CASRTGGTSSVYHEQYF
TGCGCCAGCAGGACCGGGGGGACTTCCTCAGTCTACCACGAGCAGTACTTC
>TRBJ2-7|TRBD1|TRBV5-1|many
CASRKSPGQGEYF
TGCGCCAGCAGAAAATCCCCTGGACAGGGGGAGTACTTC